One sample yielded the 26 T cell receptor beta chains listed below, sequenced in a study of blood T cell repertoires in COVID-19. Clones were read by immunoSEQ multiplex PCR, and TCRdb kept only the in-frame ones, dropping some. This table holds 300,000 to 500,000 clones, approximately 87% found once. Sample: PBMCs or T cells enriched from blood (not recorded which). The receptors originated from a woman in her 30s with acute COVID-19.

V gene TRBV2 combines with J gene TRBJ2-7; 13 nucleotides line up with TRBD2. The CDR3 loop spans 17 amino acids. Trimming at V came to 6 bases and at J to 5 bases, leaving 13 bases not matched to a gene. Germline V lookup: CDR1 SNHLY, CDR2 FYNNEI. In DNA form, the CDR3 reads TGTGCCAGCAGCGGGACTAGCGGGGCCGGGGGGTTCGACGAGCAGTACTTC. Protein: CASSGTSGAGGFDEQYF.

V is TRBV5-5 and J is TRBJ2-5; tentative D call: TRBD1 (7 bases). The CDR3 loop spans 13 amino acids. Trimming pared 2 bases from V and 7 bases from J, leaving 12 bases between. Germline V gene data show CDR1 as SGHKS and CDR2 as YYEKEE (reference sequence). The chain's CDR3 is CASSFGQEGTQYF. The CDR3 DNA is TGTGCCAGCAGCTTTGGACAGGAGGGGACCCAGTACTTC.

This chain connects TRBV2 to TRBJ2-2; 10 bases map to TRBD2. The CDR3 is 15 residues long. V gave up 1 base and J gave up 4 bases; unmatched junction bases: 0. CDR1 is SNHLY, CDR2 FYNNEI, per germline. The CDR3 region has the DNA TGTGCCAGCAGTGAAGTAGCGGGGGGCACCGGGGAGCTGTTTTTT. Translated, it gives CASSEVAGGTGELFF. Looking up the rest from reference TRBV2 and TRBJ2-2 gives the full variable domain: EPEVTQTPSHQVTQMGQEVILRCVPISNHLYFYWYRQILGQKVEFLVSFYNNEISEKSEIFDDQFSVERPDGSNFTLKIRSTKLEDSAMYFCASSEVAGGTGELFFGEGSRLTVL.

This rearrangement joins TRBV7-2 to TRBJ1-4; 7 positions match TRBD1. The CDR3 runs to 16 residues. Unmatched junction bases numbered 10, after V lost 6 bases and J lost 3 bases. Germline V gene data show CDR1 as SGHTA and CDR2 as FQGNSA. The CDR3 spells CASSSTGVVSNEKLFF. For the CDR3, the DNA is TGTGCCAGCAGTTCTACAGGGGTTGTTTCTAATGAAAAACTGTTTTTT. The whole variable domain, remainder taken from reference TRBV7-2 and TRBJ1-4, is GAGVSQSPSNKVTEKGKDVELRCDPISGHTALYWYRQSLGQGLEFLIYFQGNSAPDKSGLPSDRFSAERTGGSVSTLTIQRTQQEDSAVYLCASSSTGVVSNEKLFFGSGTQLSVL.

This chain uses TRBV4-1 with TRBJ1-1; D is uncertain. Germline V gene sequence: CDR1 MGHRA, CDR2 YSYEKL. V was clipped by 0 bases and J by 0 bases, with 14 bases between them. This CDR3 has 17 residues. The DNA of the CDR3 is TGCGCCAGCAGCCAAGAGGGCTGGTATCGGTTGAACACTGAAGCTTTCTTT. Translating gives CASSQEGWYRLNTEAFF.

About this clone: At the DNA level, this CDR3 is encoded by other sequences in the same sample as well. The V gene is TRBV19, the J gene TRBJ1-6, with D unclear. CDR1 and CDR2 (germline): LNHDA, SQIVND (reference sequence). The CDR3 consists of 16 residues. The ends were cut back, 3 bases at V and 0 bases at J, with 9 bases in the middle. The CDR3, as DNA: TGTGCCAGTAGTATTTCATGGAGCTCCTATAATTCACCCCTCCACTTT. Its protein product is CASSISWSSYNSPLHF.

This clone was recorded only once. The V gene is TRBV27, the J gene TRBJ1-1, with 7 bases identical to TRBD1. This CDR3 comprises 15 residues. CDR1 is MNHEY, CDR2 SMNVEV, per germline (reference sequence). J lost 4 bases, V lost 5 bases, and 10 bases had no gene match. The CDR3 DNA follows: TGTGCCAGCAGTAACAGGGGAGGATTGATCACTGAAGCTTTCTTT. Its protein product is CASSNRGGLITEAFF.

The chain uses TRBV4-2 and TRBJ2-3; 9 nucleotides align to TRBD2. The ends lost 0 bases at V and 7 bases at J; junction bases unmatched: 11. This CDR3 is built from 17 residues. Germline V gene sequence: CDR1 LGHNA, CDR2 YNFKEQ. The CDR3 spells CASSQEVTRGGVHTQYF. The CDR3 DNA reads TGTGCCAGCAGCCAAGAAGTCACGCGGGGGGGCGTTCATACGCAGTATTTT.

CDR3 sequence (DNA): TGTGCCAGCAGTCCGACAGGGGAAGAGACCCAGTACTTC. Translated: CASSPTGEETQYF. The rearrangement uses TRBV5-6 and TRBJ2-5; TRBD1 agrees at 8 bases. This CDR3 has 13 residues. Looked up from germline, CDR1 is SGHDT and CDR2 is YYEEEE. Unmatched junction bases numbered 3, after V lost 5 bases and J lost 3 bases.

The chain carries TRBV2 and TRBJ2-2, with D possibly matching TRBD2 (7 bases). The V end lost 6 bases, the J end lost 4 bases, and 12 bases lay between the germline ends. CDR1 is SNHLY and CDR2 is FYNNEI in the germline V gene. The CDR3 is 14 residues long. In nucleotides, the CDR3 is TGTGCCAGCAGGCACAGGGAGGGCACCGGGGAGCTGTTTTTT. Its translation: CASRHREGTGELFF.

The chain carries TRBV7-9 and TRBJ1-4; D perhaps matches TRBD1 (5 bases). V dropped 1 base and J dropped 0 bases, with 9 bases sitting between them. The CDR3 totals 16 residues. Germline V gene lookup returns CDR1 SEHNR and CDR2 FQNEAQ (reference sequence). CDR3 bases: TGTGCCAGCAGCTTAGGACAGATCCCAACTAATGAAAAACTGTTTTTT. It specifies CASSLGQIPTNEKLFF.

The chain joins TRBV6-4 to TRBJ2-2; 10 positions agree with TRBD2. This CDR3 region has 16 residues. Germline V lookup: CDR1 MRHNA, CDR2 SNTAGT. J gave up 1 base and V 6 bases, and 5 bases lay outside the gene matches. CDR3 in amino acids: CASRASGGMNTGELFF. CDR3 DNA: TGTGCCAGCAGGGCTAGCGGGGGAATGAACACCGGGGAGCTGTTTTTT.

To note about this clone: This CDR3 is also generated by other DNA sequences in the sample. This sequence joins TRBV20-1 and TRBJ2-7; D may be TRBD1 (6 bases). The ends were cut back, 2 bases at V and 4 bases at J, with 6 bases in the middle. CDR3 length equals 11 residues. From germline, CDR1 is DFQATT and CDR2 SNEGSKA (reference sequence). The CDR3 region is CSARQGYEQYF. The CDR3 DNA is TGCAGTGCTAGACAGGGGTACGAGCAGTACTTC.

The table lists this clone with a count of one. The CDR3 here is CASSFTADEQYF. The CDR3 coding sequence is TGCGCCAGCAGCTTTACAGCTGACGAGCAGTACTTC. This chain connects TRBV5-1 to TRBJ2-7; D unclear. The CDR3 has 12 amino acids. Germline V CDR1 and CDR2: SGHRS, YFSETQ. Between the trimmed V and J ends, which lost 2 bases and 5 bases, there was a span of 8 bases. Combining the CDR3 with reference TRBV5-1 and TRBJ2-7 gives the whole variable domain KAGVTQTPRYLIKTRGQQVTLSCSPISGHRSVSWYQQTPGQGLQFLFEYFSETQRNKGNFPGRFSGRQFSNSRSEMNVSTLELGDSALYLCASSFTADEQYFGPGTRLTVT.

With regard to this clone: The same CDR3 also results from other DNA sequences found in this sample. The V gene is TRBV5-1, the J gene TRBJ1-1; unclear D gene. CDR3 length: 13 residues. V was clipped by 1 base and J by 1 base, with 5 bases between them. Germline-derived CDR1 and CDR2 are SGHRS and YFSETQ. CDR3 region: CASSLSENTEAFF. The CDR3 region has the DNA TGCGCCAGCAGCTTGAGCGAGAACACTGAAGCTTTCTTT.

The rearrangement uses TRBV6-5 and TRBJ1-2; D is possibly TRBD1 (6 bases). V was clipped by 1 base and J by 4 bases, with 16 bases between them. This CDR3 has 16 residues. The V gene's germline CDR1 is MNHEY and CDR2 SVGAGI. The CDR3 is CASSYYPTGVSYGYTF. The CDR3, as DNA: TGTGCCAGCAGTTACTATCCGACAGGCGTCAGCTATGGCTACACCTTC.

V and J are TRBV15 and TRBJ1-2; 7 bases agree with TRBD1. Per the germline V gene, CDR1 is LNHNV and CDR2 is YYDKDF (reference sequence). The trim removed 7 bases at V and 0 bases at J, leaving 8 bases unmatched. This CDR3 is 15 amino acids long. CDR3 nucleotide sequence: TGTGCCACCACCGGACAGGTGAAAACTAACTATGGCTACACCTTC. Protein product: CATTGQVKTNYGYTF.

The chain links TRBV4-1 to TRBJ2-1, with 11 bases that match TRBD2. The ends lost 0 bases at V and 7 bases at J; junction bases unmatched: 2. This CDR3 spans 15 amino acids. Germline V CDR1 and CDR2: MGHRA, YSYEKL. In DNA form, the CDR3 reads TGCGCCAGCAGCCAAGATAGCGGGGGGGCGAATGAGCAGTTCTTC. It translates to CASSQDSGGANEQFF.

V gene TRBV30 combines with J gene TRBJ1-4; D call uncertain. The CDR3 covers 15 residues. Per germline, CDR1 GTSNPN and CDR2 SVGIG (reference sequence). The V end was cut by 3 bases, the J end by 7 bases, with 18 bases between. The CDR3 sequence: CAWRTSGGKSEKLFF. In nucleotides, the CDR3 is TGTGCCTGGAGAACGTCAGGCGGGAAGAGTGAAAAACTGTTTTTT.

This clone was picked up a small number of times. Relative to the germline gene, one junction end is altered; a read error may explain this. The chain uses TRBV23-1 and TRBJ1-2; 9 bases agree with TRBD1. TRBV23-1 carries the ORF label, with uncertain function. CDR3 length equals 11 residues. The CDR3 sequence is CASSRAGTGNF. DNA of the CDR3: TGCGCCAGCAGTCGCGCCGGGACAGGGAATTTC.

This clone was seen just once. This chain uses TRBV19 with TRBJ1-1; the match to TRBD1 covers 12 bases. After removal of 3 bases from V and 4 bases from J, the junction contained 3 bases not matched to a gene. The CDR3 consists of 15 residues. Germline lookup yields CDR1 LNHDA and CDR2 SQIVND (reference sequence). The CDR3 DNA sequence: TGTGCCAGTAGTATGGGGACAGGGGGCGTCACTGAAGCTTTCTTT. Its protein is CASSMGTGGVTEAFF.

The chain uses TRBV29-1 and TRBJ1-1, with a tentative D call TRBD1 (5 bases). V gave up 6 bases and J gave up 0 bases, with 11 bases separating them. Germline CDR1 reads SQVTM; CDR2 reads ANQGSEA. This CDR3 is built from 13 residues. CDR3 region: CSVRRGVNTEAFF. DNA for the CDR3: TGCAGCGTCCGCCGGGGGGTGAACACTGAAGCTTTCTTT.

The chain carries TRBV11-2 and TRBJ1-1; maybe TRBD1 (6 bases). Germline assignment: CDR1 SGHAT and CDR2 FQNNGV. The CDR3 is 16 residues long. Trimming took off 0 bases at V and 2 bases at J, with 13 bases between the two ends. In DNA form, the CDR3 reads TGTGCCAGCAGCTTAGATAGGTACAGGGTTAACACTGAAGCTTTCTTT. This translates into CASSLDRYRVNTEAFF.

This clone was counted once. This chain joins TRBV19 and TRBJ1-2; the D gene is possibly TRBD1 (5 bases). CDR1 is LNHDA, CDR2 SQIVND, per germline (reference sequence). V shed 4 bases and J shed 4 bases, with 10 bases lying between them. The length of the CDR3 is 13 residues. The CDR3 DNA reads as TGTGCCAGTAGTACAGGGTTCGGCTATGGCTACACCTTC. This translates into CASSTGFGYGYTF. Drawing the rest from reference TRBV19 and TRBJ1-2, the complete variable domain is DGGITQSPKYLFRKEGQNVTLSCEQNLNHDAMYWYRQDPGQGLRLIYYSQIVNDFQKGDIAEGYSVSREKKESFPLTVTSAQKNPTAFYLCASSTGFGYGYTFGSGTRLTVV.

This clone was observed a single time. The sample carries other DNA sequences with the same CDR3. The rearrangement uses TRBV7-2 and TRBJ1-2, with TRBD1 as a possible D gene (5 bases). Germline CDR1 is SGHTA and CDR2 is FQGNSA. The CDR3 loop spans 13 amino acids. Deletions cut 5 bases from V and 5 bases from J, with 12 bases between. CDR3 in amino acids: CASSLSGSYGYTF. CDR3 nucleotides: TGTGCCAGCAGCCTTTCAGGGTCGTATGGCTACACCTTC.

This clone was counted between two and nine times. The chain carries TRBV3-1 (or the pseudogene TRBV3-2) and TRBJ2-2; D ambiguous. Germline values: CDR1 LGHDT, CDR2 YNNKEL (reference sequence). The V end lost 1 base, the J end lost 8 bases, and 5 bases lay between the germline ends. The CDR3 loop spans 12 amino acids. CDR3: CASSQGAGELFF. The DNA of the CDR3 is TGTGCCAGCAGCCAAGGTGCGGGGGAGCTGTTTTTT.